These 7 T cell receptor beta chains share one sample of origin, sequenced in a study of early T cells in non-severe SARS-CoV-2 infection. A single record per CDR3 protein comes from TCRdb applying MiXCR to the 5' RACE reads. The sample includes 70,000 to 95,000 distinct CDR3 sequences, around 15% of them seen just once. The sequenced material came from whole blood. The receptors were sampled from an adult who was a healthcare worker with PCR-confirmed SARS-CoV-2 infection or an uninfected control (not recorded which).

The gene calls are TRBV5-5 and TRBJ1-5, with 8 nucleotides matching TRBD1. Germline CDR1 reads SGHKS; CDR2 reads YYEKEE (reference sequence). With 4 bases clipped from V and 5 bases from J, the junction kept 8 bases outside the gene matches. This CDR3 has 15 residues. CDR3 amino acids: CASSRTGSRDQPQHF. The CDR3 DNA sequence: TGTGCCAGCAGCCGGACAGGGTCGAGGGATCAGCCCCAGCATTTT.

This clonotype was seen ten or more times. The chain joins TRBV6-5 to TRBJ1-2; no reliable D call. The CDR3 loop spans 13 amino acids. Germline CDR1 reads MNHEY; CDR2 reads SVGAGI. V lost 2 bases to trimming and J lost 4 bases, with 8 bases between them. The chain's CDR3 is CASSYGFRYGYTF. DNA of the CDR3: TGTGCCAGCAGTTACGGGTTTCGCTATGGCTACACCTTC.

The chain combines TRBV27 with TRBJ2-7; D is ambiguous. The CDR3 contains 16 residues. V lost 3 bases to trimming and J lost 6 bases, with 21 bases between them. Germline V CDR1 and CDR2: MNHEY, SMNVEV (reference sequence). CDR3 protein: CASSFNGNLLLSEQYF. The CDR3 DNA sequence: TGTGCCAGCAGTTTTAACGGAAACCTGCTGTTGTCCGAGCAGTACTTC.

In this sample, this clonotype turned up a few times. The rearrangement uses TRBV29-1 and TRBJ2-2, with a tentative D call TRBD1 (5 bases). V shed 3 bases and J shed 1 base, with 9 bases lying between them. CDR1 and CDR2 from the germline V gene are SQVTM and ANQGSEA. The CDR3 consists of 14 residues. The CDR3 DNA reads TGCAGCGTTGAGGGGCAGATGAACACCGGGGAGCTGTTTTTT. Protein: CSVEGQMNTGELFF.

By sample fraction, this clonotype is large. The J gene is TRBJ2-1, the V gene TRBV6-2 or TRBV6-3; 10 nucleotides line up with TRBD2. The CDR3 has 17 residues. Trimming removed 1 base from V and 8 bases from J; junction bases left unmatched: 11. The V gene's germline CDR1 is MNHEY and CDR2 SVGEGT. CDR3 in amino acids: CASSYLGRGLANDEQFF. In nucleotides, the CDR3 is TGTGCCAGCAGTTACTTAGGTCGGGGACTAGCGAATGATGAGCAGTTCTTC.

This clonotype came up once. A junction end diverges from the germline sequence, so it may reflect a read error. The rearrangement joins TRBV12-3 or TRBV12-4 to TRBJ1-4, with 8 bases that match TRBD1. The CDR3 has 14 amino acids. CDR3 region: CASSPGGPNEKLFF. DNA for the CDR3: TGTGCGAGCAGTCCAGGGGGCCCTAATGAAAAACTGTTTTTT.

This clonotype was seen only a few times. This chain joins TRBV28 and TRBJ2-1; no clear D. The CDR3 has 12 amino acids. Deletions cut 6 bases from V and 9 bases from J, with 12 bases between. In germline, CDR1 is MDHEN, CDR2 SYDVKM. DNA for the CDR3: TGTGCCAGCAGCCCTCTAGTCCGTGAGCAGTTCTTC. It codes for CASSPLVREQFF.